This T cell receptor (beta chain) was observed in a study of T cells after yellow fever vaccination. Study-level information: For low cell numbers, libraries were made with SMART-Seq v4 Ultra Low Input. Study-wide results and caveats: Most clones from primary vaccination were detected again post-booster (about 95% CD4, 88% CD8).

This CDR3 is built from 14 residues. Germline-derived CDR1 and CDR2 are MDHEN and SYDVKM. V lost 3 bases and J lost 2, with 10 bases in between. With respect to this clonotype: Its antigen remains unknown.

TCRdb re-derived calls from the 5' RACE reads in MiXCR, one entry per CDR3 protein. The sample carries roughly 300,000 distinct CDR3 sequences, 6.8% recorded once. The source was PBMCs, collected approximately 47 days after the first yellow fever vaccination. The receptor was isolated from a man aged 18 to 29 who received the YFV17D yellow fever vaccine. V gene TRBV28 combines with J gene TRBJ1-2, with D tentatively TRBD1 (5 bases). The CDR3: CASSLGPRNYGYTF. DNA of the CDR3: TGTGCCAGCAGTTTGGGGCCGCGGAACTATGGCTACACCTTC.